The 16 T cell receptor beta chains reported below all come from one sample, sequenced in a study of vaccination and CD4 T cells after COVID-19. The antigens of these receptors remain unknown. Treatment described: roughly ten-day PBMC culture with coronavirus spike peptide pools or control peptides (ViraFEST assay). Oncomine TCR Beta short-read sequencing was applied to DNA from cultured CD4+ T cells. TCRdb processed the PCR reads anew with MiXCR; each CDR3 protein has one entry. This table holds about 13,000 distinct CDR3 sequences, approximately 58% found once. Sequenced: CD4+ T cells from blood, cultured in vitro. The receptors were sampled from a human donor who had recovered from COVID-19.

The V and J genes are TRBV19 and TRBJ1-3; no reliable D call. CDR3 length: 15 residues. Trimming took off 8 bases at V and 3 bases at J, with 17 bases between the two ends. Germline V gene sequence: CDR1 LNHDA, CDR2 SQIVND (reference sequence). The CDR3 nucleotides are TGTGCCAGTTCCCCAGAGGATCGTCGTGGAAACACCATATATTTT. Protein: CASSPEDRRGNTIYF. The full variable domain, its missing parts supplied by reference TRBV19 and TRBJ1-3, is DGGITQSPKYLFRKEGQNVTLSCEQNLNHDAMYWYRQDPGQGLRLIYYSQIVNDFQKGDIAEGYSVSREKKESFPLTVTSAQKNPTAFYLCASSPEDRRGNTIYFGEGSWLTVV.

CDR3 nucleotide sequence: TGTGCCAGCAGTTACCTGGCAGGGAGTTCCTACGAGCAGTACTTC. Encoded protein: CASSYLAGSSYEQYF. The V and J genes are TRBV6-2 or TRBV6-3 and TRBJ2-7, with D possibly being TRBD1 or TRBD2 (5 bases each). The CDR3 consists of 15 residues. V gave up 2 bases and J gave up 1 base, with 12 bases separating them. Germline V lookup: CDR1 MNHEY, CDR2 SVGEGT.

This chain's CDR3 is CAWSSVSNQPQHF. The CDR3 DNA is TGTGCCTGGAGTAGTGTAAGCAATCAGCCCCAGCATTTT. This chain joins TRBV30 and TRBJ1-5; no clear D gene. Trimming took off 2 bases at V and 1 base at J, with 6 bases between the two ends. From germline, CDR1 is GTSNPN and CDR2 SVGIG (reference sequence). The CDR3 contains 13 residues.

V and J are TRBV2 and TRBJ2-5; maybe TRBD1 (5 bases). The CDR3 totals 11 residues. The germline CDR1 and CDR2 sequences are SNHLY and FYNNEI. V lost 6 bases and J lost 3, with 5 bases in between. The chain's CDR3 is CASRQEETQYF. In DNA form, the CDR3 reads TGTGCCAGCAGACAGGAAGAGACCCAGTACTTC.

The chain uses TRBV19 and TRBJ2-5, with a possible D match to TRBD1 (6 bases). The CDR3 is 14 residues long. Per germline, CDR1 LNHDA and CDR2 SQIVND (reference sequence). Trimming stripped 8 bases from V and 7 bases from J, with 20 bases between. The CDR3 DNA sequence: TGTGCCAGTGGGCCCTGGGGGCAGGAAGGGACCCAGTACTTC. The encoded protein is CASGPWGQEGTQYF.

The chain employs TRBV2 and TRBJ1-4; no reliable D call. Germline V gene lookup returns CDR1 SNHLY and CDR2 FYNNEI. Between the trimmed V and J ends, which lost 6 bases and 8 bases, there was a span of 10 bases. The CDR3 covers 12 residues. This CDR3 is CASRWGGEKLFF. Here the CDR3 DNA reads TGTGCCAGCAGGTGGGGAGGAGAAAAACTGTTTTTT. Drawing the rest from reference TRBV2 and TRBJ1-4, the complete variable domain is EPEVTQTPSHQVTQMGQEVILRCVPISNHLYFYWYRQILGQKVEFLVSFYNNEISEKSEIFDDQFSVERPDGSNFTLKIRSTKLEDSAMYFCASRWGGEKLFFGSGTQLSVL.

This rearrangement joins TRBV20-1 to TRBJ2-3, with D hard to call. The CDR3 extends over 14 amino acids. CDR1 is DFQATT and CDR2 is SNEGSKA in the germline V gene (reference sequence). V was pared by 4 bases and J by 3 bases, with 14 bases between. The CDR3 loop reads CSATPDQGTDTQYF. CDR3 sequence (DNA): TGCAGTGCTACCCCGGACCAAGGAACAGATACGCAGTATTTT.

This clonotype has more than one count but fewer than ten. The chain combines TRBV20-1 with TRBJ2-7, with D perhaps matching TRBD2 (5 bases). The CDR3 length is 11 residues. Germline V gene sequence: CDR1 DFQATT, CDR2 SNEGSKA (reference sequence). V lost 3 bases and J lost 10, with 13 bases in between. CDR3 loop: CSASVGELQYF. CDR3 in DNA: TGCAGTGCTAGTGTCGGGGAATTACAGTACTTC.

The chain uses TRBV20-1 and TRBJ2-2; 14 bases agree with TRBD2. The germline CDR1 and CDR2 sequences are DFQATT and SNEGSKA (reference sequence). The CDR3 spans 17 residues. Trimming at V came to 5 bases and at J to 1 base, leaving 6 bases not matched to a gene. CDR3 sequence (DNA): TGCAGTGCTGGGACTAGCGGGAGTCTGGGGAACACCGGGGAGCTGTTTTTT. This sequence encodes CSAGTSGSLGNTGELFF.

Comments on this clonotype: A junction boundary mismatches the germline segment, possibly from a read error. This chain connects TRBV20-1 to TRBJ2-1, with D possibly being TRBD1 or TRBD2 (5 bases each). The CDR3 has 16 amino acids. The germline V gene encodes CDR1 DFQATT and CDR2 SNEGSKA (reference sequence). DNA for the CDR3: TGCAGTGCTAGAGATGCCCCAGGACACCGAACCGGGGAGCTGTTCTTC. Protein sequence: CSARDAPGHRTGELFF.

V gene TRBV12-3 or TRBV12-4 combines with J gene TRBJ1-2, with D possibly matching TRBD1 (6 bases). Trimming cost V 2 bases and J 5 bases, with 9 bases left between them. The CDR3 extends over 13 amino acids. This CDR3 is CASSLRTAYGYTF. For the CDR3, the DNA is TGTGCCAGCAGTTTACGGACAGCTTATGGCTACACCTTC.

This clonotype was found a few times. The rearrangement uses TRBV20-1 and TRBJ1-5; D call uncertain. CDR1 is DFQATT and CDR2 is SNEGSKA in the germline V gene (reference sequence). Trimming took off 6 bases at V and 4 bases at J, with 13 bases between the two ends. The CDR3 spans 13 residues. The CDR3 here is CSASGKGNQPQHF. The CDR3 DNA follows: TGCAGTGCCAGTGGGAAGGGAAATCAGCCCCAGCATTTT.

The chain recombines TRBV7-9 with TRBJ2-7, with D perhaps being TRBD1 or TRBD2 (5 bases each). This CDR3 is built from 10 residues. The V end was cut by 11 bases, the J end by 5 bases, with 10 bases between. Germline loops: CDR1 SEHNR, CDR2 FQNEAQ (reference sequence). CDR3 in DNA: TGTGCCTCAGGGAGAAACGAGCAGTACTTC. Its protein is CASGRNEQYF.

The V gene is TRBV7-2, the J gene TRBJ2-1; no clear D. This CDR3 comprises 13 residues. The germline V and J ends were trimmed by 5 bases and 8 bases, with 13 bases remaining between them. Germline V gene data show CDR1 as SGHTA and CDR2 as FQGNSA. CDR3 amino acids: CASSNIPVYEQFF. The CDR3 DNA is TGTGCCAGCAGCAATATCCCGGTTTATGAGCAGTTCTTC.

This clonotype rates as medium-sized. One junction end does not reproduce the germline sequence, and a read error may be involved. The V and J genes are TRBV6-1 and TRBJ2-5, with D uncertain. The CDR3 length is 13 residues. Germline V gives CDR1 MNHNS, CDR2 SASEGT. DNA for the CDR3: TGTGCCAGCAGACCTAGTATTTTAGAGGCCCAGTACTTC. Its protein product is CASRPSILEAQYF.

V is TRBV9 and J is TRBJ2-5, with D possibly matching TRBD2 (5 bases). CDR3 length: 14 residues. Germline V CDR1 and CDR2: SGDLS, YYNGEE. V was shortened by 0 bases and J by 5 bases, with 11 bases between the two germline ends. CDR3 sequence: CASSVAEGRETQYF. CDR3 coding DNA: TGTGCCAGCAGCGTAGCAGAGGGCCGTGAGACCCAGTACTTC.